This T cell receptor (beta chain) was retrieved from a study of cytomegalovirus exposure and HLA in healthy donors (TCRdb year 2017). For context, the study as a whole: An earlier analysis of about 530 of the donors reported 250 to 300 Gb of sequence data and 95 million to 130 million unique TCR beta sequences obtained from around 180 million T cells. In addition to the first cohort of approximately 650 subjects, a separate validation cohort of 120 different subjects was used. Every repertoire in the discovery cohort had been generated on one and the same sequencing platform. In the later analysis, no new phenotypic data were used to find candidate immune exposures; instead, reliance was placed on TCR beta sequences and their occurrence across donors. On average, roughly 200,000 unique TCR beta nucleotide sequences were sequenced per donor among 350 to 400 genotyped donors of the cohort, with roughly 19% of those sequences being non-productive. Roughly five DR-DQ haplotypes were treated as single units for association and clustering because of strong linkage in the cohort. Of the roughly 400 genotyped donors, over 70% fell in the genetic ancestry cluster associated with self-reported Caucasian donors. Alongside the repertoire data, information on donor age, sex, ethnicity and CMV serostatus was compiled. High-throughput TCR immunosequencing, statistical association of individual TCRs with disease status, and machine learning were combined to predict cytomegalovirus infection status. About 280 gigabases of sequencing data and 70 million to 95 million unique TCR sequences made up an early release that covered over 550 HLA-typed donors. A later genetic analysis took genome-wide SNP genotypes for 398 of the 666 donors and used that subset as a discovery cohort. The study used immunosequencing to profile the T cell repertoires of several hundred subjects and linked those repertoires to cytomegalovirus serostatus. To study patterns of TCR occurrence, a later analysis re-analyzed previously published TCR beta repertoires from 500 to 850 donors and added high-resolution HLA genotyping. The study aimed to test whether signatures of past pathogen exposure could be identified by cataloging public T cell receptors. HLA typing included class I and class II loci at four-digit resolution. An earlier analysis of fewer than 750 of the donors used high-throughput TCR beta sequencing to judge whether each TCR beta V gene segment behaved as functional or pseudogenic. The number of donors typed differed by locus, with 629-630 for A, B, C, DRB1 and DQB1, roughly 520 for DQA1, over 600 for DPA1, and some 450 for DPB1.

The cohort consisted of some 670 healthy bone marrow donors. At the time of sampling, every cohort member was nominally healthy, though immune exposures that went unrecorded were likely present. The donor was CMV seropositive and belonged to the group of about 290 seropositive cohort members. A peripheral blood sample was collected from each donor, and TCR beta sequencing was performed on peripheral blood mononuclear cells. The Qiagen DNeasy Blood Extraction Kit was used to extract genomic DNA from the blood cell samples. In the case of this clone: Its antigen remains unidentified. Base qualities are not at hand, and no much larger clone is one base apart.

Library prep was done by the immunoSEQ multiplex PCR assay. For the multiplex PCR, a mixture combining 60 forward primers for TCR Vbeta segments and 13 reverse primers for TCR Jbeta segments was used. Amplification of the CDR3 region of rearranged TCR beta genes was performed with a multiplex PCR assay on genomic DNA. Amplified TCR beta libraries were sequenced as 87-base-pair reads on the Illumina HiSeq System. The source study handled its data this way. In a later analysis, tens of millions of unique TCR beta chains were counted across the approximately 640 repertoires, and roughly 11 million of these chains were shared by at least two donors. A nearest-neighbor algorithm error-corrected the raw reads and collapsed the reads into unique sequences, merging closely related sequences to remove PCR and sequencing errors. To assign V, D and J gene segments, CDR3 sequences were aligned to IMGT reference sequences. For a sequence to be retained, a match of at least six nucleotides to both a V gene segment and a J gene segment was required. Rearrangements were classified as productive when the CDR3 lacked stop codons and remained in frame with V and J, and all other rearrangements were classified as non-productive. CDR3 was defined according to IMGT convention as the region running from the second conserved V-encoded cysteine to the conserved J-encoded phenylalanine. Sequences without an unambiguous match to a single V gene segment were excluded from the earlier analysis of approximately 560 of the donors. In an earlier analysis of 587 of the donors, a V segment was called functional when productive rearrangements were above 56.7%, and segregating when the standard deviation between donors exceeded 5%. To diagnose cytomegalovirus status from the catalog of TCR beta chain sequences, a statistical classification framework was built. In a later analysis, V and J genes were assigned by comparing TCR nucleotide sequences against IMGT/GENE-DB human TR gene sequences. The TCRdist pipeline was used in a later analysis to assign CDR3 sequences and most-parsimonious VDJ recombination scenarios. A later analysis defined each TCR beta chain by its CDR3 amino acid sequence plus V-gene family, and excluded reads lacking a unique V-gene family. A later analysis removed 550 to 700 highly shared, low-generation-probability nucleotide sequences to deal with suspected cross-contamination and a sequencing artifact. In a later analysis, a clonal expansion index was calculated for each public chain from normalized within-repertoire ranks of inferred template counts. In a later analysis, generation probabilities were computed with a VDJ recombination model fitted to out-of-frame rearrangements, and the resulting probabilities were checked against IGoR. A later analysis scored TCR-TCR, TCR-HLA and TCR-CMV co-occurrence with hypergeometric tests, applying a repertoire-size bias correction to TCR pairs. False discovery rates were estimated in a later analysis by permuting HLA or CMV assignments 20 times. In a later analysis, co-occurring TCRs were grouped using DBSCAN, with TCRdist sequence similarity added in when clustering inside HLA-allele-positive subsets. Repertoires with fewer than 30,000 or more than 120,000 public chains, plus five repertoires with anomalous nucleotide sharing, were excluded from co-occurrence clustering. In its TCRdb copy, this immuneACCESS table keeps in-frame sequences only and misses some clones. Where compared with another copy, unresolved V genes explain less than half of these, and the others have no known cause. Clone size and V and J calls were adopted from that table, with D and trimming inferred from the DNA. Present in this sample are about 190,000 clones, roughly four fifths of which were seen just once. The ten largest clones represent over 2% of the sample.

Study-level results and caveats: Cytomegalovirus status was reported to be diagnosed by the classifier with high specificity and sensitivity in both the original and validation cohorts. A further reported finding was that TCR beta sequences accurately predicted the HLA-A and HLA-B alleles for most subjects in the first cohort. The sequencing pipeline was judged likely to have produced a cluster of highly shared sequence variants as a technical artifact. In a later analysis, the rate of TCR association differed among HLA loci, with DRB1 alleles having the most associated TCRs and HLA-C alleles having the fewest. In a later analysis, several top co-occurrence clusters were reported to appear linked to parvovirus B19, influenza, CMV and Epstein-Barr virus. Most CMV-associated TCR beta chains appeared to be HLA-restricted in a later analysis, and the HLA associations seemed to be driven largely by CMV exposure. HLA typing was unavailable for some donors at each locus, so association tests used only the typed subset. In an earlier analysis of some 550 of the donors, most TCR beta V segments were observed in productive rearrangements about 87% or about 30% of the time, broadly matching IMGT annotations. A total of about 150 TCR beta chains were listed by the study as associated with cytomegalovirus. A later genetic analysis reported fewer N-insertions in productive TCRs among donors in an Asian-associated ancestry cluster than the 666-donor mean. Correlated functional status among segregating V segments might reflect linkage disequilibrium, but an unknown experimental factor could not be ruled out. In vitro tests confirmed that three of the cytomegalovirus-associated TCR beta chains recognize cytomegalovirus antigens. The only immune exposure information available for the cohort was CMV serostatus. Most TCR sequences were seen in very few donors, while some public TCRs were found in many individuals. A later analysis found that HLA-associated TCR beta chains were more clonally expanded and had lower generation probabilities than equally common non-associated chains. Strong co-occurrence of HLA alleles, especially DR and DQ, made assigning TCR associations to individual alleles difficult. V-gene and J-gene trimming of TCR beta chains was associated with a missense DCLRE1C variant in a later genetic analysis, and the association was replicated in an independent cohort. The earlier analysis of around 600 of the donors excluded some 15 rarely observed V segments, including chromosome 9 orphons, because counts were too low. This cohort had only TCR beta chains sequenced, and the lack of alpha or paired-chain data limited which features could be detected. In a later analysis, 16,951 TCR beta sequences were associated with specific HLA alleles at a false discovery rate of 0.05. Sequencing depth was assumed to be roughly uniform across donors in the presence/absence analyses, though that assumption may not hold. The authors suggested that the approach could potentially be extended to other disease states and immunological phenotypes.

Sequences were obtained from PBMCs. The TCR was taken from a woman aged 25-40 years in good health and CMV-seropositive.

CDR3 region: CATSREADSLSNQPQHF. The nucleotide sequence reads as follows: TGTGCCACCAGCAGAGAGGCGGACAGCCTTAGCAATCAGCCCCAGCATTTT. The chain is made from TRBV15 and TRBJ1-5; the D gene is perhaps TRBD1, from 6 matching bases. CDR1 LNHNV and CDR2 YYDKDF are derived from the germline V gene (reference sequence). V loses 0 bases of germline sequence and J loses 0 bases, and the interval between the two ends is 12 bases. From cysteine to phenylalanine, the CDR3 is 17 amino acids long. CDR3 DNA only is kept here, 51 bases in frame from base 1.